These 19 T cell receptor beta chains were sequenced from one sample in a study of blood T cell repertoires in COVID-19. Sequenced by immunoSEQ multiplex PCR; TCRdb stores in-frame clones only, minus some. This sample yields roughly 150,000 clones, of which 80% to 90% are seen a single time; about 6.5% belongs to the top ten. Sequencing used peripheral blood. The receptors shown here come from a man of 80 years or more with acute or convalescent COVID-19.

The V gene is TRBV4-1, the J gene TRBJ1-6; no clear D gene. The germline gives CDR1 MGHRA, CDR2 YSYEKL. CDR3 length equals 16 residues. The V end was cut by 2 bases, the J end by 6 bases, with 14 bases between. CDR3 residues: CASSQIPVPSNSPLHF. CDR3 nucleotides: TGCGCCAGCAGCCAAATTCCGGTGCCCTCTAATTCACCCCTCCACTTT.

The chain recombines TRBV2 with TRBJ2-7; a weak D match, TRBD1 (6 bases). V lost 1 base to trimming and J lost 2 bases, with 21 bases between them. Germline V lookup: CDR1 SNHLY, CDR2 FYNNEI. The CDR3 loop spans 18 amino acids. DNA for the CDR3: TGTGCCAGCAGTGAAGATCTCGGACAGTTGAGTTTCACCTACGAGCAGTACTTC. Translating gives CASSEDLGQLSFTYEQYF. Drawing the rest from reference TRBV2 and TRBJ2-7, the complete variable domain is EPEVTQTPSHQVTQMGQEVILRCVPISNHLYFYWYRQILGQKVEFLVSFYNNEISEKSEIFDDQFSVERPDGSNFTLKIRSTKLEDSAMYFCASSEDLGQLSFTYEQYFGPGTRLTVT.

This chain uses TRBV28 with TRBJ1-6, with D unresolved. V lost 8 bases, J lost 7 bases, and 12 bases lay in between. The CDR3 sequence is 13 residues long. Germline loops: CDR1 MDHEN, CDR2 SYDVKM. CDR3 in DNA: TGTGCCAGCGGGCGAGGGAGGAATTCACCCCTCCACTTT. Residues: CASGRGRNSPLHF.

V usage is TRBV7-9 and J usage is TRBJ1-6, with a weak D call TRBD1 (6 bases). The CDR3 extends over 16 amino acids. CDR1 is SEHNR and CDR2 is FQNEAQ in the germline V gene (reference sequence). Trimming removed 4 bases at V and 4 bases at J, with 14 bases between. The CDR3 DNA reads as TGTGCCAGCAGCTACGGGACACCTAGATATAATTCACCCCTCCACTTT. It codes for CASSYGTPRYNSPLHF.

This chain connects TRBV19 to TRBJ1-1; TRBD1 matches 7 bases. The CDR3 runs 14 residues. V was pared by 5 bases and J by 4 bases, with 7 bases of the junction left unmatched. Germline values: CDR1 LNHDA, CDR2 SQIVND (reference sequence). In DNA form, the CDR3 reads TGTGCCAGTAGTTTGACAGGGCTTGGCACTGAAGCTTTCTTT. The encoded protein is CASSLTGLGTEAFF.

The chain carries TRBV5-6 and TRBJ1-6; D perhaps matches TRBD1 (6 bases). The V and J ends lost 4 bases and 5 bases respectively, with 22 bases between them. This CDR3 region has 18 residues. The germline V gene has CDR1 SGHDT and CDR2 YYEEEE. In DNA, the CDR3 is TGTGCCAGCAGCCCCCCTCGAGACAGGCGACGGCATAATTCACCCCTCCACTTT. Amino acids: CASSPPRDRRRHNSPLHF. Using reference TRBV5-6 and TRBJ1-6 for the parts outside the CDR3, the full variable domain is DAGVTQSPTHLIKTRGQQVTLRCSPKSGHDTVSWYQQALGQGPQFIFQYYEEEERQRGNFPDRFSGHQFPNYSSELNVNALLLGDSALYLCASSPPRDRRRHNSPLHFGNGTRLTVT.

The genes are TRBV5-1 and TRBJ2-1, with 8 bases lining up with TRBD2. Unmatched junction bases numbered 8, after V lost 2 bases and J lost 4 bases. The CDR3 spans 16 residues. CDR1 and CDR2 from the germline V gene are SGHRS and YFSETQ. The CDR3 protein is CASSFGGGKSYNEQFF. CDR3 nucleotides: TGCGCCAGCAGCTTCGGCGGGGGGAAAAGTTACAATGAGCAGTTCTTC.

The chain has TRBV7-8 and TRBJ1-4; D not certain. The ends were cut back, 2 bases at V and 0 bases at J, with 25 bases in the middle. The germline CDR1 and CDR2 sequences are SGHVS and FQNEAQ. The CDR3 covers 21 residues. The CDR3 loop reads CASSLLLRTLPGNSTNEKLFF. In nucleotides, the CDR3 is TGTGCCAGCAGCTTACTCTTACGTACTTTACCGGGTAATTCAACTAATGAAAAACTGTTTTTT.

This clone has more than one count but fewer than ten. This sequence joins TRBV19 and TRBJ1-5; a possible D gene is TRBD1 (6 bases). The CDR3 covers 16 residues. CDR1 is LNHDA and CDR2 is SQIVND in the germline V gene (reference sequence). The V end was cut by 6 bases, the J end by 0 bases, with 15 bases between. CDR3 DNA: TGTGCCAGTAGAAGGGACATTTCTTATAGCAATCAGCCCCAGCATTTT. Residues: CASRRDISYSNQPQHF. The full variable domain, in which reference TRBV19 and TRBJ1-5 provide the parts outside the CDR3, is DGGITQSPKYLFRKEGQNVTLSCEQNLNHDAMYWYRQDPGQGLRLIYYSQIVNDFQKGDIAEGYSVSREKKESFPLTVTSAQKNPTAFYLCASRRDISYSNQPQHFGDGTRLSIL.

This chain connects TRBV19 to TRBJ1-5, with D possibly TRBD1 on 5 matching bases. The CDR3 spans 16 residues. Germline lookup yields CDR1 LNHDA and CDR2 SQIVND (reference sequence). Trimming stripped 5 bases from V and 6 bases from J, with 20 bases between. The CDR3 coding sequence is TGTGCCAGTAGTGTTGTCGGCGGGACGGTAGGTCAGCCCCAGCATTTT. Protein sequence: CASSVVGGTVGQPQHF.

The chain recombines TRBV3-1 (or the pseudogene TRBV3-2) with TRBJ2-1; D possibly corresponds to TRBD1 (6 bases). Trimming took off 4 bases at V and 9 bases at J, with 16 bases between the two ends. CDR1 and CDR2 (germline): LGHDT, YNNKEL (reference sequence). The CDR3 runs 14 residues. The CDR3 bases are TGTGCCAGCAGCCTCCTTACAGGGTACGGTGAGCAGTTCTTC. This sequence encodes CASSLLTGYGEQFF.

V gene TRBV2 combines with J gene TRBJ1-1; 7 bases line up with TRBD1. V shed 6 bases and J 2 bases; nucleotides not matched to a gene: 3. Germline V CDR1 and CDR2: SNHLY, FYNNEI. This CDR3 spans 13 amino acids. CDR3 nucleotide sequence: TGTGCCAGCAGAGGGACAGAAAACACTGAAGCTTTCTTT. Residues: CASRGTENTEAFF.

This clone occurred once. The rearrangement uses TRBV30 and TRBJ2-7; 8 bases are shared with TRBD1. Germline values: CDR1 GTSNPN, CDR2 SVGIG (reference sequence). The CDR3 length is 17 residues. V dropped 3 bases and J dropped 2; count of bases not matched to a gene: 15. Here the CDR3 reads CAWRGGVTGQGAYEQYF. CDR3 nucleotides: TGTGCCTGGAGGGGTGGGGTCACTGGACAGGGCGCCTACGAGCAGTACTTC.

The chain links TRBV7-9 to TRBJ2-7, with 9 bases aligning to TRBD1. Looked up from germline, CDR1 is SEHNR and CDR2 is FQNEAQ (reference sequence). This CDR3 has 16 residues. With 3 bases clipped from V and 3 bases from J, the junction kept 9 bases outside the gene matches. CDR3 protein: CASSFTPGTGFYEQYF. Here the CDR3 DNA reads TGTGCCAGCAGCTTCACCCCCGGGACAGGGTTCTACGAGCAGTACTTC.

This sequence joins TRBV7-2 and TRBJ1-3; no clear D. CDR1 is SGHTA and CDR2 is FQGNSA in the germline V gene. The CDR3 sequence is 14 residues long. Trimming stripped 5 bases from V and 4 bases from J, with 12 bases between. CDR3 DNA sequence: TGTGCCAGCAGCACGAACCGGGTCGGAAACACCATATATTTT. This gives the protein CASSTNRVGNTIYF.

The gene calls are TRBV5-4 and TRBJ1-3; D gene unclear. The CDR3 loop spans 14 amino acids. Germline assignment: CDR1 SGHNT and CDR2 YYREEE (reference sequence). Trimming shortened V by 0 bases and J by 1 base, and 5 bases separated the two germline ends. The CDR3 DNA follows: TGTGCCAGCAGCTTGGCGGGTTCTGGAAACACCATATATTTT. Amino acid sequence: CASSLAGSGNTIYF.

The V gene is TRBV18, the J gene TRBJ1-1, with a weak D call TRBD1 (5 bases). This CDR3 comprises 13 residues. The V end was cut by 3 bases, the J end by 8 bases, with 13 bases between. Germline lookup yields CDR1 KGHSH and CDR2 LQKENI. CDR3 residues: CASSPDREIEAFF. Written as DNA, the CDR3 is TGTGCCAGCTCACCCGACAGAGAAATCGAAGCTTTCTTT.

The chain is built from TRBV29-1 and TRBJ1-5; D call uncertain. There are 12 residues in the CDR3. Germline V gene data show CDR1 as SQVTM and CDR2 as ANQGSEA. V lost 4 bases, J lost 2 bases, and 6 bases lay in between. CDR3 DNA: TGCAGCGTTGTAGCGGGCAATCAGCCCCAGCATTTT. This gives the protein CSVVAGNQPQHF.

The V and J genes are TRBV19 and TRBJ2-1; TRBD1 matches 8 bases. Per the germline V gene, CDR1 is LNHDA and CDR2 is SQIVND (reference sequence). The V gene end was trimmed by 6 bases and the J gene end by 9 bases; junction bases not matched to a gene: 13. The CDR3 spans 15 residues. CDR3 protein: CASRDTGGRDSEQFF. The DNA for the CDR3 is TGTGCCAGTAGAGATACAGGGGGACGGGATAGTGAGCAGTTCTTC.